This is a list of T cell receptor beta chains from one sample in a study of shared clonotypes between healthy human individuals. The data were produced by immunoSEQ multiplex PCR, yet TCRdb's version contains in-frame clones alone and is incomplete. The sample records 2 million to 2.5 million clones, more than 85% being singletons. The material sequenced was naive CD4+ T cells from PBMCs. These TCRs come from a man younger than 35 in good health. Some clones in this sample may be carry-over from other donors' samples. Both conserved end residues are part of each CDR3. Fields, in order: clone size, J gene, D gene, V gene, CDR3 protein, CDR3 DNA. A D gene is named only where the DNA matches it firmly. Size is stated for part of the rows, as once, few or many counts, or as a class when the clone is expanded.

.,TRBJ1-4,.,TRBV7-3,CASSLDSGQPLKLFF,TGTGCCAGCAGCCTAGACAGCGGACAGCCACTAAAACTGTTTTTT
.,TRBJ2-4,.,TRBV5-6,CASSLSLAKNIQYF,TGTGCCAGCAGCTTGAGTCTAGCCAAAAACATTCAGTACTTC
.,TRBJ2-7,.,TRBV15,CATSREGGNYEQYF,TGTGCCACCAGCAGAGAGGGAGGTAACTACGAGCAGTACTTC
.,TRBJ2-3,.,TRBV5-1,CASSSTGGDTDTQYF,TGCGCCAGCAGCTCAACAGGGGGGGACACAGATACGCAGTATTTT
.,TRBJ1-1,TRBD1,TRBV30,CAWSRGTGGTEAFF,TGTGCCTGGAGTCGCGGTACAGGGGGCACTGAAGCTTTCTTT
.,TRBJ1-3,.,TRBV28,CASSPNAGNTIYF,TGTGCCAGCAGCCCTAATGCTGGAAACACCATATATTTT
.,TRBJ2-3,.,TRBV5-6,CASSLAQGSTDTQYF,TGTGCCAGCAGCTTGGCCCAGGGTAGCACAGATACGCAGTATTTT
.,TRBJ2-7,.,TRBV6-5,CASTLKNSYEQYF,TGTGCCAGCACCCTAAAAAACTCCTACGAGCAGTACTTC
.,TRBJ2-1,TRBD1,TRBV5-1,CASSPTGGMNEQFF,TGCGCCAGCAGCCCGACAGGGGGTATGAATGAGCAGTTCTTC
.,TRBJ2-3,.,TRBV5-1,CASSSGGLDSRASTDTQYF,TGCGCCAGCAGCTCTGGCGGTCTTGACTCGCGGGCGAGCACAGATACGCAGTATTTT
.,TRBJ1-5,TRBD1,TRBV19,CASSTVSRDRANQPQHF,TGTGCCAGTAGCACCGTCAGCCGGGACAGGGCCAATCAGCCCCAGCATTTT
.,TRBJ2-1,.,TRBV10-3,CAISEAVGKRTNNEQFF,TGTGCCATCAGTGAGGCGGTGGGGAAAAGGACTAACAATGAGCAGTTCTTC
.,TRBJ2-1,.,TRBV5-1,CASSLTSSVYNEQFF,TGCGCCAGCAGCTTGACTAGCTCAGTCTACAATGAGCAGTTCTTC
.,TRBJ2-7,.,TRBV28,CASKSRKLEQYF,TGTGCCAGCAAAAGCCGTAAGCTCGAGCAGTACTTC
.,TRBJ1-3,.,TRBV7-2,CASSSTRDTIYF,TGTGCCAGCAGCTCTACCCGGGACACCATATATTTT
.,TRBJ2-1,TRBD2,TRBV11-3,CASSLGGGRADEQFF,TGTGCCAGCAGCTTAGGGGGCGGGAGGGCCGATGAGCAGTTCTTC
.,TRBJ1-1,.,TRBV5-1,CASSLEARNTEAFF,TGCGCCAGCAGCTTGGAGGCCCGGAACACTGAAGCTTTCTTT
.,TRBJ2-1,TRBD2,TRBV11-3,CASSPGGRAIGEQFF,TGTGCCAGCAGCCCGGGAGGGAGGGCTATCGGCGAGCAGTTCTTC
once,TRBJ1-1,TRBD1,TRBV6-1,CASSAYFGTVNTEAFF,TGTGCCAGCAGTGCATATTTCGGGACAGTGAACACTGAAGCTTTCTTT
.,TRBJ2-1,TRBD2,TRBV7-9,CASSTPGLAEVRGEQFF,TGTGCCAGCAGCACGCCGGGACTAGCGGAAGTCCGGGGTGAGCAGTTCTTC
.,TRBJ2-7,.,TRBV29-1,CSVELTRGRYEQYF,TGCAGCGTTGAACTCACCCGAGGCCGCTACGAGCAGTACTTC
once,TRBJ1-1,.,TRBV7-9,CASSFGDGGVNTEAFF,TGTGCCAGCAGCTTCGGGGATGGGGGAGTGAACACTGAAGCTTTCTTT
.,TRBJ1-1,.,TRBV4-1,CASSLPGTNTEAFF,TGCGCCAGCAGCTTACCCGGGACCAACACTGAAGCTTTCTTT
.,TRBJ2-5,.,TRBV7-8,CASTGGAHQGGYF,TGTGCCAGCACCGGTGGAGCTCACCAAGGAGGGTACTTC
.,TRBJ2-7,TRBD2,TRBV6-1,CASIKPGTTSYEQYF,TGTGCCAGCATCAAACCCGGGACTACCTCCTACGAGCAGTACTTC
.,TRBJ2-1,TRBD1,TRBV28,CASSSGGSSYNEQFF,TGTGCCAGCAGTTCAGGGGGAAGCTCCTACAATGAGCAGTTCTTC
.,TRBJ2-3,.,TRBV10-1,CASSESGGNTQYF,TGCGCCAGCAGTGAGTCAGGAGGTAATACGCAGTATTTT
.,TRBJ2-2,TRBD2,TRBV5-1,CASRAGGTTGELFF,TGCGCCAGCAGAGCGGGAGGCACCACCGGGGAGCTGTTTTTT
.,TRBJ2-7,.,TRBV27,CASRPRTIDFVSYEQYF,TGTGCCAGCCGTCCCCGGACCATTGACTTCGTATCCTACGAGCAGTACTTC
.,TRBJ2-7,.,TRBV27,CASSSSTYEQYF,TGTGCCAGCAGTAGTTCTACCTACGAGCAGTACTTC
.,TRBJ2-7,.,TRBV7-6,CASSGSMLREQYF,TGTGCCAGCAGCGGGTCTATGCTTCGGGAGCAGTACTTC
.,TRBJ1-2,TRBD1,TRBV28,CASSSYRGGGYTF,TGTGCCAGCAGTAGCTACAGGGGGGGCGGCTACACCTTC
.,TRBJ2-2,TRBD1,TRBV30,CARTLGQVAGELFF,TGTGCCCGGACCCTCGGACAGGTAGCCGGGGAGCTGTTTTTT
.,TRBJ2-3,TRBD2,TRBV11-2,CASSLVVAGGPDTQYF,TGTGCCAGCAGCTTAGTGGTAGCGGGAGGGCCAGATACGCAGTATTTT
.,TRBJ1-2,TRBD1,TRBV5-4,CASSLDGQGNYGYTF,TGTGCCAGCAGCTTGGATGGACAGGGGAACTATGGCTACACCTTC
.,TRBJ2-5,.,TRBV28,CASSSGAGQETQYF,TGTGCCAGCAGTTCGGGGGCCGGTCAAGAGACCCAGTACTTC
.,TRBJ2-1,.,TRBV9,CASSVGGSGFDIEQFF,TGTGCCAGCAGCGTAGGGGGTAGCGGATTCGACATTGAGCAGTTCTTC
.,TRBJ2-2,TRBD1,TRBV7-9,CASSLRTGSFTGELFF,TGTGCCAGCAGCTTACGGACAGGGTCATTCACCGGGGAGCTGTTTTTT
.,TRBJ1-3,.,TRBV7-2,CASSQGTSGNTIYF,TGTGCCAGCAGCCAAGGGACATCTGGAAACACCATATATTTT
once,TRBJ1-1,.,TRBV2,CASRGRTENTEAFF,TGTGCCAGCAGGGGTAGAACAGAGAACACTGAAGCTTTCTTT
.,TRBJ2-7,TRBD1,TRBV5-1,CASSIDRGRYEQYF,TGCGCCAGCAGCATCGACAGGGGACGCTACGAGCAGTACTTC
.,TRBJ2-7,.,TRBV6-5,CASSYSRGSYEQYF,TGTGCCAGCAGTTACTCGAGGGGATCCTACGAGCAGTACTTC
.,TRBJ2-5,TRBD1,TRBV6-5,CASRGTGRETQYF,TGTGCCAGCCGGGGGACAGGGAGAGAGACCCAGTACTTC
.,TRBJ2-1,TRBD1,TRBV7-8,CASIQGSYNEQFF,TGTGCCAGTATACAGGGGTCCTACAATGAGCAGTTCTTC
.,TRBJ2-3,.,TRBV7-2,CASSSSRSDTQYF,TGTGCCAGCAGCTCGAGTAGATCGGATACGCAGTATTTT
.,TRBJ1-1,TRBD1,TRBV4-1,CASSPVGQGNTEAFF,TGCGCCAGCAGCCCTGTAGGACAGGGAAACACTGAAGCTTTCTTT
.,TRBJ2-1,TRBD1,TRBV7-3,CASSPGGDRLINEQFF,TGTGCCAGCAGCCCAGGCGGGGACAGGCTAATCAATGAGCAGTTCTTC
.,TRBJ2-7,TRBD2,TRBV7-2,CASRPTSGGTASYEQYF,TGTGCCAGCAGACCGACCAGCGGGGGGACCGCGTCCTACGAGCAGTACTTC
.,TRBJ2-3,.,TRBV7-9,CASSLERFQDTQYF,TGTGCCAGCAGCTTAGAAAGATTCCAAGATACGCAGTATTTT
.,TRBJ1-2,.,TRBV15,CATSREADYYGYTF,TGTGCCACCAGCAGAGAGGCAGACTACTATGGCTACACCTTC
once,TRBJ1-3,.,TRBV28,CASSLVWGRTLYTQSSGNTIYF,TGTGCCAGCAGTTTAGTCTGGGGGCGTACTCTGTATACCCAGAGCTCTGGAAACACCATATATTTT
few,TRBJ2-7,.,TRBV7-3,CASSLMVGGYEQYF,TGTGCCAGCAGCTTAATGGTGGGGGGATACGAGCAGTACTTC
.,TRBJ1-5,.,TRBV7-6,CASSSFSRGGQPQHF,TGTGCCAGCAGCTCCTTCTCCAGGGGAGGCCAGCCCCAGCATTTT
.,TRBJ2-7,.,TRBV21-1,CASSKGSGAWAEQYF,TGTGCCAGCAGCAAAGGATCAGGGGCATGGGCCGAGCAGTACTTC
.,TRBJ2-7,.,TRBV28,CASSFGGFYEQYF,TGTGCCAGCAGTTTCGGGGGTTTCTACGAGCAGTACTTC